This is a list of T cell receptor beta chains from one sample in a study of blood T cell repertoires in COVID-19. The method was immunoSEQ multiplex PCR; TCRdb's version includes in-frame clones alone and lacks a portion of them. The repertoire consists of around 180,000 clones, with around nine tenths occurring once and the leading ten covering 4% to 5%. Input material: peripheral blood. These receptors came from a human donor in a cohort sampled during active COVID-19. Both conserved end residues are part of each CDR3. The size field is filled for only some rows; it gives once, few, many or a size class.

>-|TRBJ2-3|TRBV7-2
CASSQRTGDTQYF
>once|TRBJ2-7|TRBV3-1/TRBV3-2
CASSIGPISYEQYF
>once|TRBJ2-2|TRBV3-1/TRBV3-2
CASSQPSGSGNTGELFF
>-|TRBJ1-6|TRBV15
CATSRELSRESPLHF
>few|TRBJ1-1|TRBV6-2/TRBV6-3
CASSWDTNTEAFF
>-|TRBJ2-2|TRBV6-5
CASSMFGTGELFF
>-|TRBJ2-7|TRBV5-1
CASSPGQGGEQYF
>-|TRBJ1-2|TRBV6-1
CASSDGRGPYGYTF
>-|TRBJ2-3|TRBV19
CASSIDVRDTQYF
>-|TRBJ1-2|TRBV5-1
CASSLTQGGAYGYTF
>-|TRBJ1-1|TRBV7-2
CASSRPGEAFF
>once|TRBJ2-1|TRBV7-2
CASSLLLGLEHEQFF
>-|TRBJ1-4|TRBV7-9
CASSPGSLSEKLFF
>-|TRBJ2-6|TRBV4-2
CASSQAGRSGANVLTF
>once|TRBJ2-7|TRBV30
CAWSTGTSGSYEQYF
>-|TRBJ2-7|TRBV18
CASSPPGQGGEQYF
>-|TRBJ2-7|TRBV27
CASSFKANHPYEQYF
>-|TRBJ2-1|TRBV11-2
CASSLTIAGGRKEQFF